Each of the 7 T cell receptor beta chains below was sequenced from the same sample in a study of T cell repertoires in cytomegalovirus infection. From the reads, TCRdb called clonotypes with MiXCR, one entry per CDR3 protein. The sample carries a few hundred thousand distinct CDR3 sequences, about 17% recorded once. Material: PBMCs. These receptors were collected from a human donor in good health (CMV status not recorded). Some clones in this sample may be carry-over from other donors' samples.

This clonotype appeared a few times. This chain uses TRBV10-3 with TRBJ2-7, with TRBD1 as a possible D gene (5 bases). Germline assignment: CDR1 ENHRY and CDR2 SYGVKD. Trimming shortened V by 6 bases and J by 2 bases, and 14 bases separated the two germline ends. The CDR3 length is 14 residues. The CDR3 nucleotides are TGTGCCATCAGAAATCAGACAGTAACCTACGAGCAGTACTTC. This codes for CAIRNQTVTYEQYF.

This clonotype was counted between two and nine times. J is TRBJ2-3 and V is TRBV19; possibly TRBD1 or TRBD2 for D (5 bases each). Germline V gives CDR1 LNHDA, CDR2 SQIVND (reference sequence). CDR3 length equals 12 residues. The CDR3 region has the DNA TGTGCTGCCGGGGCGAGCGCAGATACGCAGTATTTT. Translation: CAAGASADTQYF.

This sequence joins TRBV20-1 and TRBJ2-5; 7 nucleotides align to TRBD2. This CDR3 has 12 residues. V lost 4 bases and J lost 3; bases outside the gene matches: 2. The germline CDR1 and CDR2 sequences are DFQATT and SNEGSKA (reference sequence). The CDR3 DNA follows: TGCAGTGCTACCGGGACTAAAGAGACCCAGTACTTC. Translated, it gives CSATGTKETQYF.

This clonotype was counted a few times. CDR3: CASSLLGTGMQETQYF. The CDR3 DNA follows: TGTGCCAGCAGCTTGTTGGGGACAGGGATGCAAGAGACCCAGTACTTC. The V call is TRBV5-6, the J call TRBJ2-5; 9 bases align to TRBD1. Trimming at V came to 1 base and at J to 2 bases, leaving 6 bases not matched to a gene. The germline gives CDR1 SGHDT, CDR2 YYEEEE. This CDR3 region has 16 residues.

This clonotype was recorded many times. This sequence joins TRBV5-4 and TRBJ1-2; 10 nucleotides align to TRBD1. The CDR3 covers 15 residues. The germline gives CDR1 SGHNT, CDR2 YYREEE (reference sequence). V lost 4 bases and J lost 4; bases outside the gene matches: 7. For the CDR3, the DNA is TGTGCCAGCAGCCGGGGACAGGGGAGCCCCTATGGCTACACCTTC. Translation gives CASSRGQGSPYGYTF.

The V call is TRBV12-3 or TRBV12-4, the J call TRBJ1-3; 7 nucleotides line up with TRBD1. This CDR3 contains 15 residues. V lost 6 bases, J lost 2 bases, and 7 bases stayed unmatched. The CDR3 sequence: CASSFGTVAGNTIYF. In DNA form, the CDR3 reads TGTGCCAGCAGCTTCGGGACAGTGGCTGGAAACACCATATATTTT.

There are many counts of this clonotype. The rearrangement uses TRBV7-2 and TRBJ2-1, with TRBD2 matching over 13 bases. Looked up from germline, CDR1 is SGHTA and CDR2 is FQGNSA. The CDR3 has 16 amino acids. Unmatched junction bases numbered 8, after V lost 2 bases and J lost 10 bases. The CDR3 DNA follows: TGTGCCAGCAGCTTATTCACTAGCGGGGGGGTGGAGGAGCAGTTCTTC. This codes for CASSLFTSGGVEEQFF.